The 7 T cell receptor beta chains in this list originate from one sample, sequenced in a study of cytomegalovirus exposure and HLA in healthy donors. Primers: 60 Vbeta forward and 13 Jbeta reverse. Profiled with immunoSEQ multiplex PCR; TCRdb holds only in-frame clones, not every one. Of about 120,000 clones listed, 70% to 80% are singletons. Sequenced input: PBMCs. These receptors were taken from a woman younger than 45 in good health and CMV-seropositive.

The chain combines TRBV5-1 with TRBJ2-1; 9 bases map to TRBD2. V was clipped by 4 bases and J by 4 bases; unmatched bases: 9. The CDR3 sequence is 16 residues long. Germline V gene sequence: CDR1 SGHRS, CDR2 YFSETQ. Written as DNA, the CDR3 is TGCGCCAGCAGCCCCCTCCCTAGCGGGGCTTACAATGAGCAGTTCTTC. Translation gives CASSPLPSGAYNEQFF.

This rearrangement joins TRBV5-5 to TRBJ1-2; a possible D gene is TRBD1 (6 bases). V was trimmed by 4 bases and J by 13 bases, leaving 17 bases between them. CDR1 and CDR2 (germline): SGHKS, YYEKEE (reference sequence). The length of the CDR3 is 12 residues. CDR3 sequence (DNA): TGTGCCAGCAGCCAATCAGACAGGCGGTTCACCTTC. Protein: CASSQSDRRFTF. Full variable domain (missing parts from reference TRBV5-5 and TRBJ1-2): DAGVTQSPTHLIKTRGQQVTLRCSPISGHKSVSWYQQVLGQGPQFIFQYYEKEERGRGNFPDRFSARQFPNYSSELNVNALLLGDSALYLCASSQSDRRFTFGSGTRLTVV.

The CDR3 coding sequence is TGCACCAGCAGCCAAGAAAGTCTAGCGGGGTTTTGGAATGAGCAGTTCTTC. This sequence encodes CTSSQESLAGFWNEQFF. This chain joins TRBV1 and TRBJ2-1; the D call TRBD2 from the table was never checked on the DNA. TRBV1 is designated a pseudogene. This CDR3 is built from 17 residues.

The J gene is TRBJ1-3, the V gene TRBV7-9, with TRBD1 matching 7 bases. Germline V lookup: CDR1 SEHNR, CDR2 FQNEAQ (reference sequence). Trimming at V came to 1 base and at J to 0 bases, leaving 6 bases not matched to a gene. The CDR3 is 17 residues long. The CDR3 is CASSLGLDRVSGNTIYF. In DNA form, the CDR3 reads TGTGCCAGCAGCTTAGGACTCGACAGGGTCTCTGGAAACACCATATATTTT.

To note about this clone: Other DNA sequences of this sample code for an identical CDR3. The chain employs TRBV6-5 and TRBJ1-1; D is uncertain. The germline CDR1 and CDR2 sequences are MNHEY and SVGAGI. V was trimmed by 2 bases and J by 5 bases, leaving 9 bases between them. The CDR3 contains 13 residues. The CDR3 sequence is CASSYSRRTEAFF. CDR3 in DNA: TGTGCCAGCAGTTACAGTCGGAGGACTGAAGCTTTCTTT.

The chain joins TRBV2 to TRBJ1-5, with 7 bases fitting TRBD1. This CDR3 has 14 residues. CDR1 is SNHLY, CDR2 FYNNEI, per germline. The V gene end was trimmed by 4 bases and the J gene end by 3 bases; junction bases not matched to a gene: 3. The DNA of the CDR3 is TGTGCCAGCAGTGGACAGGGTACCAATCAGCCCCAGCATTTT. Translating gives CASSGQGTNQPQHF.

This chain uses TRBV7-8 with TRBJ2-5; 8 nucleotides agree with TRBD2. The CDR3 has 16 amino acids. Germline V lookup: CDR1 SGHVS, CDR2 FQNEAQ. Trimming took 5 bases from V and 1 from J; bases not matched to a gene: 9. The CDR3 spells CASSPTGGVGQETQYF. The CDR3 region has the DNA TGTGCCAGCAGCCCGACGGGGGGGGTGGGCCAAGAGACCCAGTACTTC.